This T cell receptor beta chain is from a study of blood T cell repertoires in COVID-19. Turning to the study itself: T cells, B-cell-depleted T cells, or PBMCs supplied cDNA or gDNA.

This clone came up a few times. V gave up 4 bases and J gave up 5 bases; unmatched junction bases: 6. CDR1 and CDR2 (germline): SGHAT, FQNNGV. The CDR3 extends over 14 amino acids. Data came from immunoSEQ multiplex PCR; TCRdb stores just in-frame clones and leaves some out. The data contain around 300,000 clones, about 86% of them singletons. The material sequenced was peripheral blood. The chain uses TRBV11-2 and TRBJ2-7, with 9 bases that match TRBD1. The source of this sequence is a woman between 65 and 79 years old with COVID-19, enrolled during active disease. CDR3 protein: CASSSWTGDHEQYF. CDR3 DNA: TGTGCCAGCAGCTCCTGGACAGGGGATCACGAGCAGTACTTC.